Following are 21 T cell receptor beta chains from one sample sequenced in a study of blood T cell repertoires in COVID-19. TCRdb keeps only in-frame clones here, not all; method: immunoSEQ multiplex PCR. The sample contains roughly 50,000 clones, over 75% of which appear only once. Sequenced: peripheral blood. The receptors were gathered from a woman aged 60-75 years with active COVID-19.

V is TRBV19 and J is TRBJ1-1; 7 positions match TRBD1. CDR1 and CDR2 (germline): LNHDA, SQIVND (reference sequence). The J segment lost 7 bases and the V segment lost 7 bases, leaving 9 bases of the junction unmatched. CDR3 length: 13 residues. DNA of the CDR3: TGTGCCAGTACGGCAGGGGGTTATGGTGAAGCTTTCTTT. This encodes CASTAGGYGEAFF. The variable domain in full, completed from reference TRBV19 and TRBJ1-1, reads DGGITQSPKYLFRKEGQNVTLSCEQNLNHDAMYWYRQDPGQGLRLIYYSQIVNDFQKGDIAEGYSVSREKKESFPLTVTSAQKNPTAFYLCASTAGGYGEAFFGQGTRLTVV.

This clone was recorded only once. The rearrangement joins TRBV18 to TRBJ2-1; possible D gene TRBD2, 5 bases. Germline loops: CDR1 KGHSH, CDR2 LQKENI. This CDR3 has 15 residues. Trimming cost V 2 bases and J 3 bases, with 11 bases left between them. The CDR3 region is CASSPGLGHYNEQFF. CDR3 bases: TGTGCCAGCTCACCAGGACTGGGTCACTACAATGAGCAGTTCTTC.

The chain recombines TRBV3-1 (or the pseudogene TRBV3-2) with TRBJ1-2; TRBD1 agrees at 9 bases. The junction had 7 bases not matched to a gene; V was cut back by 1 base and J by 4 bases. The germline CDR1 and CDR2 sequences are LGHDT and YNNKEL (reference sequence). CDR3 length: 16 amino acids. Here the CDR3 reads CASSQAVADRGYGYTF. The CDR3 DNA reads as TGTGCCAGCAGCCAAGCCGTGGCGGACAGGGGCTATGGCTACACCTTC.

This sequence joins TRBV2 and TRBJ2-6, with TRBD1 identical over 7 bases. Germline values: CDR1 SNHLY, CDR2 FYNNEI. This CDR3 comprises 16 residues. The V segment lost 5 bases and the J segment 2 bases; nucleotides outside the gene matches: 6. CDR3 DNA sequence: TGTGCCAGCAGTTTTACGACAGGGACTGGGGCCAACGTCCTGACTTTC. Translation: CASSFTTGTGANVLTF.

The V and J genes are TRBV10-1 and TRBJ2-7; perhaps TRBD1 as D (5 bases). Germline-derived CDR1 and CDR2 are WNHNN and SYGVQD (reference sequence). This CDR3 region has 15 residues. V lost 11 bases and J lost 7, with 27 bases in between. The CDR3 bases are TGCGCCGGGCACAGGATGGGCCCCGAGTCTAGGGAGCAGTACTTC. It is translated as CAGHRMGPESREQYF.

The genes are TRBV2 and TRBJ2-4; D might be TRBD1 (6 bases). The V gene's germline CDR1 is SNHLY and CDR2 FYNNEI. V shed 1 base and J shed 8 bases, with 12 bases lying between them. The CDR3 spans 14 residues. CDR3 DNA: TGTGCCAGCAGTGAAGGGCAGGGGATGGACATTCAGTACTTC. It yields the protein CASSEGQGMDIQYF.

The genes are TRBV7-2 and TRBJ1-3; D possibly corresponds to TRBD1 (6 bases). The germline V and J ends were trimmed by 2 bases and 2 bases, with 10 bases remaining between them. CDR3 length: 15 amino acids. Germline V lookup: CDR1 SGHTA, CDR2 FQGNSA. The CDR3 reads CASSLPGATGNTIYF. The CDR3 DNA follows: TGTGCCAGCAGCTTACCAGGGGCGACTGGAAACACCATATATTTT.

The chain carries TRBV18 and TRBJ1-6, with D possibly being TRBD1 (6 bases). The CDR3 sequence is 17 residues long. Germline V CDR1 and CDR2: KGHSH, LQKENI. V was clipped by 3 bases and J by 5 bases, with 17 bases between them. CDR3 residues: CASSPRGSYLNNSPLHF. In DNA, the CDR3 is TGTGCCAGCTCACCGAGGGGGTCATACCTGAATAATTCACCCCTCCACTTT.

CDR3 loop: CASSLGRETEAFF. The DNA of the CDR3 is TGTGCCAGCAGCTTAGGCAGGGAAACTGAAGCTTTCTTT. This chain connects TRBV7-3 to TRBJ1-1, with D tentatively TRBD1 (5 bases). CDR1 is SGHTA, CDR2 FQGTGA, per germline. The CDR3 runs to 13 residues. V shed 2 bases and J shed 5 bases, with 9 bases lying between them.

V is TRBV30 and J is TRBJ1-2, with D maybe TRBD1 (5 bases). Trimming removed 1 base at V and 8 bases at J, with 17 bases between. Looked up from germline, CDR1 is GTSNPN and CDR2 is SVGIG (reference sequence). This CDR3 has 14 residues. The DNA for the CDR3 is TGTGCCTGGAGTGCAGGGTCCAAGGAAGGGGGCTACACCTTC. It codes for CAWSAGSKEGGYTF.

The chain carries TRBV5-1 and TRBJ1-2; 9 nucleotides line up with TRBD1. CDR3 size: 16 residues. Germline loops: CDR1 SGHRS, CDR2 YFSETQ. With 0 bases clipped from V and 7 bases from J, the junction kept 10 bases outside the gene matches. This chain's CDR3 is CASSLDTTGGKRGYTF. CDR3 DNA: TGCGCCAGCAGCTTGGATACCACAGGGGGCAAGCGTGGCTACACCTTC.

This rearrangement joins TRBV19 to TRBJ1-4; D is unresolved. Trimming removed 7 bases at V and 0 bases at J, with 15 bases between. CDR3 length: 16 amino acids. In germline, CDR1 is LNHDA, CDR2 SQIVND (reference sequence). This CDR3 is CASKLRITPTNEKLFF. The DNA of the CDR3 is TGTGCCAGTAAATTGAGGATCACTCCAACTAATGAAAAACTGTTTTTT.

The table lists this clone with a count of one. The rearrangement links TRBV9 to TRBJ2-1, with a weak D call TRBD2 (6 bases). V lost 4 bases, J lost 4 bases, and 15 bases lay in between. CDR3 length: 15 residues. CDR1 and CDR2 (germline): SGDLS, YYNGEE. This chain's CDR3 is CASSLLASEYNEQFF. The CDR3 DNA is TGTGCCAGCAGCTTACTAGCAAGCGAATACAATGAGCAGTTCTTC.

This clone was found a few times. This chain joins TRBV11-1 and TRBJ1-1; no reliable D call. CDR1 is SGHAT and CDR2 is FQDESV in the germline V gene (reference sequence). This CDR3 is built from 15 residues. The V end was cut by 5 bases, the J end by 2 bases, with 15 bases between. The CDR3 protein is CASSLYLGSNTEAFF. The CDR3 bases are TGTGCCAGCAGCCTCTACCTCGGGAGCAACACTGAAGCTTTCTTT.

This chain uses TRBV5-6 with TRBJ1-5; tentatively, D is TRBD1 (5 bases). V was clipped by 0 bases and J by 3 bases, with 10 bases between them. The CDR3 is 15 residues long. Germline V gene lookup returns CDR1 SGHDT and CDR2 YYEEEE. The CDR3 protein is CASSLGQPPNQPQHF. In DNA, the CDR3 is TGTGCCAGCAGCTTGGGACAGCCACCCAATCAGCCCCAGCATTTT.

V and J are TRBV9 and TRBJ1-2; D is undetermined. CDR1 SGDLS and CDR2 YYNGEE come from the germline V gene. Trimming took 4 bases from V and 4 from J, leaving 17 bases between them. The CDR3 loop spans 15 amino acids. CDR3 protein: CASSSGLGSVYGYTF. CDR3 bases: TGTGCCAGCAGCTCTGGACTGGGTTCAGTCTATGGCTACACCTTC.

The chain uses TRBV9 and TRBJ2-1; 7 positions agree with TRBD1. V was clipped by 4 bases and J by 0 bases; unmatched bases: 4. There are 15 residues in the CDR3. Germline-derived CDR1 and CDR2 are SGDLS and YYNGEE. DNA of the CDR3: TGTGCCAGCAGCCCCCGACAGGGCTCCTACAATGAGCAGTTCTTC. It is translated as CASSPRQGSYNEQFF.

This chain joins TRBV5-1 and TRBJ2-5, with D unclear. The CDR3 contains 13 residues. Trimming removed 5 bases from V and 3 bases from J, with 11 bases in between. Germline values: CDR1 SGHRS, CDR2 YFSETQ. In DNA form, the CDR3 reads TGCGCCAGCAGGGTTGGCGGTGAAGAGACCCAGTACTTC. It yields the protein CASRVGGEETQYF.

The CDR3 DNA reads as TGCGCCAGCAGCCTTGGACAGGGTGGCTACGAGCAGTACTTC. Amino acids: CASSLGQGGYEQYF. The gene calls are TRBV5-1 and TRBJ2-7; 8 positions agree with TRBD1. Looked up from germline, CDR1 is SGHRS and CDR2 is YFSETQ. The ends lost 4 bases at V and 3 bases at J; junction bases unmatched: 6. This CDR3 spans 14 amino acids.

This sequence joins TRBV5-1 and TRBJ2-5, with 7 bases lining up with TRBD2. V trimming: 3 bases; J trimming: 0 bases; junction bases outside the gene matches: 8. The CDR3 has 16 amino acids. The V gene's germline CDR1 is SGHRS and CDR2 YFSETQ. The CDR3 nucleotides are TGCGCCAGCAGCTCGCCTAGCGGTACCAACCAAGAGACCCAGTACTTC. It codes for CASSSPSGTNQETQYF. The whole variable domain, remainder taken from reference TRBV5-1 and TRBJ2-5, is KAGVTQTPRYLIKTRGQQVTLSCSPISGHRSVSWYQQTPGQGLQFLFEYFSETQRNKGNFPGRFSGRQFSNSRSEMNVSTLELGDSALYLCASSSPSGTNQETQYFGPGTRLLVL.

This clone appeared a few times. The chain recombines TRBV19 with TRBJ1-2, with TRBD1 as a possible D gene (6 bases). The V gene lost 1 base and the J gene lost 4 bases, with 13 bases spanning the gap. This CDR3 region has 15 residues. Germline V gives CDR1 LNHDA, CDR2 SQIVND (reference sequence). This CDR3 is CASSIAIGQPYGYTF. The CDR3 region has the DNA TGTGCCAGTAGTATAGCCATCGGACAGCCCTATGGCTACACCTTC.